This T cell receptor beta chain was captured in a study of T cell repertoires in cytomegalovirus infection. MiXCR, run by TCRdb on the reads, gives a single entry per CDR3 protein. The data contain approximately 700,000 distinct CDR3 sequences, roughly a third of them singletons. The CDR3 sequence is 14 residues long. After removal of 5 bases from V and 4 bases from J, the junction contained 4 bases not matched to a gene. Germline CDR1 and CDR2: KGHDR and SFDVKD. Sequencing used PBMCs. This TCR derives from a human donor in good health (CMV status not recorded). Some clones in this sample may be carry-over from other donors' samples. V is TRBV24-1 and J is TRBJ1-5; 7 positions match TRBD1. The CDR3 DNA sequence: TGTGCCACCAGTGGCGCGGGACAGAATCAGCCCCAGCATTTT. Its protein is CATSGAGQNQPQHF.